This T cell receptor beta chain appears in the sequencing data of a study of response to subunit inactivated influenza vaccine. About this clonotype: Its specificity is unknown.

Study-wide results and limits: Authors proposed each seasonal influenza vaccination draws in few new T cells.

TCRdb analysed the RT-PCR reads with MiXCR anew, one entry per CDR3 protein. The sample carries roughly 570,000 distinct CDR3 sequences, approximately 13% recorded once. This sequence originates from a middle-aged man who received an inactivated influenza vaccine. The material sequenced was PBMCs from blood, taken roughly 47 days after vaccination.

The CDR3 bases are TGTGCCAGCAGTGTCCGCGGGGGGTGGACTGAAGCTTTCTTT. Protein product: CASSVRGGWTEAFF. V gene TRBV6-1 combines with J gene TRBJ1-1, with D possibly being TRBD1 (5 bases). V lost 4 bases, J lost 5 bases, and 14 bases lay in between. CDR1 is MNHNS and CDR2 is SASEGT in the germline V gene. CDR3 length: 14 amino acids.